This entry describes one T cell receptor (beta chain). This clonotype was detected only once. Its antigen is unknown. Per-nucleotide qualities are absent, and no much larger clonotype sits a single base away. One read represents weak support. The sequencer was an Illumina NovaSeq 6000. TCRalpha and TCRbeta cDNA libraries were built by 5'RACE with constant-segment primers, adding sample barcodes and unique molecular identifiers. RNA was extracted from every sample with Trizol reagent. Libraries were amplified in two PCR steps, with a second sample barcode and Illumina TruSeq adapters added in the second step. Sequencing of libraries was performed on an Illumina NovaSeq with 2 x 150 bp paired-end reads. The study's own analysis went as follows. Demultiplexing of reads and collapsing into UMI-guided consensus sequences were performed with migec v1.2.7. Using mixcr v2.1.11, UMI consensuses were aligned to TRA and TRB V and J templates and then assembled into clonotypes. Clonotypes were classified as expanded or contracted when called significant by both edgeR and NoisET, with noise models trained on biological replicates. For edgeR calls, the thresholds were a false discovery rate-adjusted p below 0.01 and a log2 fold-change of 1. PCA with hierarchical clustering of max-normalized trajectories of the 1000 most abundant clonotypes was used as exploratory dynamics analysis. Separately sequenced CD4+ and CD8+ repertoires were used to assign the CD4 or CD8 phenotype of responding clones. In TCRdb, the public reads were trimmed at Q25 with fastp and aligned with MiXCR, with productive beta chains retained. Each entry is one CDR3 protein sequence, shown with its most common DNA and genes. TCRdb, not the original authors, processed these V and J calls. The sample table contains about 270,000 distinct CDR3 sequences; only one count was recorded for around 15% of them. The ten largest make up less than 30% of the sample.

V is pared back by 4 bases and J by 5 bases, with 8 bases lying between the germline termini. The CDR3 starts with the cysteine, ends with the phenylalanine, and has 13 residues. Kept here is only the CDR3 DNA, which spans 39 bases and is read in frame from base 1. In the germline V gene, CDR1 corresponds to MDHEN and CDR2 to SYDVKM. Ficoll-Paque density gradient centrifugation was the method used to isolate PBMCs. The data were taken from a study of T-cell memory formation after mild COVID-19 (dated by TCRdb to the early 2020s). Notes on the research overall: Most TCR sequence clusters were specific to one of the two donors. In a couple of donors, T-cell clones that expanded and contracted after mild COVID-19 were tracked by sequencing TCRalpha and TCRbeta repertoires over time. Two young, previously healthy adult volunteers, one female and one male, were included in the cohort. Points the paper makes about the study in general: Contracting CD4+ clones were located mainly in the CM and EM memory subsets, whereas CD8+ clones were found to be enriched in EMRA. The detection of some responding clones in pre-infection memory suggests that pre-existing cross-reactive memory T cells joined the SARS-CoV-2 response. The study covered only a couple of mild cases, and larger cohorts including severe cases with pre-infection samples were considered necessary. Balanced CD4/CD8 phenotypes were observed for clones contracting from day 15 to 85, whereas a bias towards CD4+ was observed for a second wave of clones expanding from day 15 to 37. SARS-CoV-2 specificity was not confirmed for the second-wave clones peaking on day 37.

This receptor was identified in a young man who had mild COVID-19 (a few samples of this study predate the infection). The sample titles of this study are shuffled in the database, so cell type and time point are left out; the donor was told from shared clones. Sequencing input: PBMCs or a T cell subset sorted from them (not recorded which). The V gene is TRBV28 and the J gene is TRBJ1-4, and the D gene may be TRBD1, 6 bases matching. The bases are TGTGCCAGCAGTTCAGGGACAAATGAAAAACTGTTTTTT. This gives the protein CASSSGTNEKLFF.